These 21 T cell receptor beta chains originate from one sample sequenced in a study of T cell responses to AZD1222 COVID-19 vaccine. Only in-frame clones appear in the TCRdb table, and some are missing; sequencing was by immunoSEQ multiplex PCR. Here the sample spans fewer than 90,000 clones, under 95% being singletons. The starting material was peripheral blood, obtained 28 days after the second AZD1222 dose. These receptors all stem from an adult who received the AZD1222 COVID-19 vaccine.

J is TRBJ2-7 and V is TRBV6-6; 9 bases are a match to TRBD1. J was trimmed by 4 bases and V by 5 bases; bases with no gene match: 6. Per germline, CDR1 MNHNY and CDR2 SVGAGI (reference sequence). The CDR3 length is 14 residues. The CDR3, as DNA: TGTGCCAGCAGTCCACAGGGGGCGCTGTACGAGCAGTACTTC. Amino acid sequence: CASSPQGALYEQYF.

The gene calls are TRBV14 and TRBJ1-1; D is undetermined. The germline gives CDR1 SGHDN, CDR2 FVKESK. The CDR3 extends over 15 amino acids. With 1 base removed from V and 3 bases from J, the gap between germline ends came to 12 bases. The CDR3 coding sequence is TGTGCCAGCAGCCAAGGGTGGGCAAGAGACACTGAAGCTTTCTTT. Its protein product is CASSQGWARDTEAFF.

This sequence joins TRBV28 and TRBJ1-1, with 8 nucleotides matching TRBD1. Trimming cost V 6 bases and J 1 base; bases outside gene matches: 4. The CDR3 runs 14 residues. Germline CDR1 MDHEN, CDR2 SYDVKM. CDR3 nucleotide sequence: TGTGCCAGCAGCTTCAGGGGGCGGAACACTGAAGCTTTCTTT. Residues: CASSFRGRNTEAFF. The full variable domain, with the rest looked up from reference TRBV28 and TRBJ1-1, is DVKVTQSSRYLVKRTGEKVFLECVQDMDHENMFWYRQDPGLGLRLIYFSYDVKMKEKGDIPEGYSVSREKKERFSLILESASTNQTSMYLCASSFRGRNTEAFFGQGTRLTVV.

The V gene is TRBV5-1, the J gene TRBJ1-2; D is ambiguous. Per the germline V gene, CDR1 is SGHRS and CDR2 is YFSETQ. CDR3 length equals 15 residues. The germline V and J ends were trimmed by 1 base and 4 bases, with 14 bases remaining between them. CDR3 protein: CASSLSGRTSYGYTF. DNA for the CDR3: TGCGCCAGCAGCTTGAGCGGTCGGACCTCCTATGGCTACACCTTC.

This chain connects TRBV6-1 to TRBJ1-5; TRBD1 agrees at 8 bases. Germline lookup yields CDR1 MNHNS and CDR2 SASEGT. This CDR3 has 17 amino acids. J lost 2 bases, V lost 1 base, and 7 bases had no gene match. The CDR3 loop is CASSEGTGSRGNQPQHF. The CDR3 coding sequence is TGTGCCAGCAGTGAAGGGACAGGGAGTCGTGGCAATCAGCCCCAGCATTTT.

The chain recombines TRBV6-1 with TRBJ2-7; the match to TRBD1 covers 7 bases. The CDR3 runs to 16 residues. V lost 0 bases and J lost 6; bases outside the gene matches: 11. CDR1 is MNHNS, CDR2 SASEGT, per germline. The CDR3 DNA is TGTGCCAGCAGTGAAGCGCTTCTAGGGACAGCCGGCGAGCAGTACTTC. It encodes CASSEALLGTAGEQYF.

This clone was picked up one time. The chain has TRBV5-5 and TRBJ2-5; D is unclear. The germline V gene encodes CDR1 SGHKS and CDR2 YYEKEE (reference sequence). This CDR3 is built from 12 residues. The germline V and J ends were trimmed by 0 bases and 5 bases, with 5 bases remaining between them. CDR3 bases: TGTGCCAGCAGCTTGGGTTGGGAGACCCAGTACTTC. It yields the protein CASSLGWETQYF.

The J gene is TRBJ1-2, the V gene TRBV6-2 or TRBV6-3; D gene ambiguous. The V and J ends lost 0 bases and 4 bases respectively, with 9 bases between them. The CDR3 is 14 amino acids. Per germline, CDR1 MNHEY and CDR2 SVGEGT. In DNA form, the CDR3 reads TGTGCCAGCAGTTACTCGGCACAGCCCTATGGCTACACCTTC. As protein: CASSYSAQPYGYTF.

The rearrangement links TRBV28 to TRBJ1-3; 8 bases fit TRBD1. The CDR3 has 17 amino acids. Germline V gives CDR1 MDHEN, CDR2 SYDVKM. With 5 bases clipped from V and 2 bases from J, the junction kept 11 bases outside the gene matches. The DNA of the CDR3 is TGTGCCAGCAGTCCGCGGACAGGGATGGTAGCTGGAAACACCATATATTTT. Its translation is CASSPRTGMVAGNTIYF.

Regarding this clone: At one boundary the junction diverges from the germline segment, which might be a read error. The chain links TRBV20-1 to TRBJ1-1, with a tentative D call TRBD1 (5 bases). Germline-derived CDR1 and CDR2 are DFQATT and SNEGSKA (reference sequence). CDR3 length: 12 residues. CDR3 bases: TGCAGTGCTAGTAGACAGATGACTGGAGCTTTCTTT. This sequence encodes CSASRQMTGAFF.

The rearrangement uses TRBV18 and TRBJ1-5; 8 nucleotides agree with TRBD1. The CDR3 length is 16 residues. Trimming cost V 2 bases and J 0 bases; bases outside gene matches: 3. The V gene's germline CDR1 is KGHSH and CDR2 LQKENI. CDR3 region: CASSPSGQVSNQPQHF. CDR3 coding DNA: TGTGCCAGCTCACCATCGGGACAGGTTAGCAATCAGCCCCAGCATTTT. Full variable domain (remainder filled in from reference TRBV18 and TRBJ1-5): NAGVMQNPRHLVRRRGQEARLRCSPMKGHSHVYWYRQLPEEGLKFMVYLQKENIIDESGMPKERFSAEFPKEGPSILRIQQVVRGDSAAYFCASSPSGQVSNQPQHFGDGTRLSIL.

A single count supports this clone. The J gene is TRBJ1-2, the V gene TRBV24-1, with D unclear. Trimming left V 3 bases short and J 2 bases short, with 6 bases between. The CDR3 runs to 13 residues. Germline CDR1 KGHDR, CDR2 SFDVKD. The CDR3 nucleotides read TGTGCCACCAGTGATCATACCAACTATGGCTACACCTTC. It is translated as CATSDHTNYGYTF.

The rearrangement links TRBV19 to TRBJ2-5; 8 bases match TRBD1. The CDR3 runs to 15 residues. Unmatched junction bases numbered 8, after V lost 3 bases and J lost 5 bases. Germline V lookup: CDR1 LNHDA, CDR2 SQIVND (reference sequence). CDR3 in DNA: TGTGCCAGTAGTATTGGCAGGGGGCAATCGGAGACCCAGTACTTC. It yields the protein CASSIGRGQSETQYF. The full variable domain, with the rest looked up from reference TRBV19 and TRBJ2-5, is DGGITQSPKYLFRKEGQNVTLSCEQNLNHDAMYWYRQDPGQGLRLIYYSQIVNDFQKGDIAEGYSVSREKKESFPLTVTSAQKNPTAFYLCASSIGRGQSETQYFGPGTRLLVL.

As to this clone: The sample has other DNA sequences that encode this CDR3 too. The chain combines TRBV7-3 with TRBJ1-1; possibly TRBD1 for D (6 bases). V lost 3 bases and J lost 1, with 6 bases in between. Germline assignment: CDR1 SGHTA and CDR2 FQGTGA. The CDR3 has 13 amino acids. CDR3 coding DNA: TGTGCCAGCAGCTTGACAGGGAACACTGAAGCTTTCTTT. Encoded protein: CASSLTGNTEAFF.

The genes are TRBV28 and TRBJ2-1; 14 bases agree with TRBD2. Trimming took 4 bases from V and 5 from J; bases not matched to a gene: 4. CDR1 and CDR2 from the germline V gene are MDHEN and SYDVKM. This CDR3 contains 16 residues. CDR3: CASSSWTSGRNNEQFF. For the CDR3, the DNA is TGTGCCAGCAGTTCCTGGACTAGCGGGAGGAACAATGAGCAGTTCTTC.

This chain links TRBV7-9 with TRBJ1-1; D gene uncertain. Germline values: CDR1 SEHNR, CDR2 FQNEAQ (reference sequence). The V gene lost 4 bases and the J gene lost 7 bases, with 7 bases spanning the gap. CDR3 length: 11 amino acids. This chain's CDR3 is CASSSRREAFF. CDR3 DNA sequence: TGTGCCAGCAGCTCGAGGCGTGAAGCTTTCTTT.

This clone was picked up one time. DNA of the CDR3: TGTGCCACCCTCGGGCGGAGTAGCAATCAGCCCCAGCATTTT. Amino acid sequence: CATLGRSSNQPQHF. The chain recombines TRBV24-1 with TRBJ1-5; D uncertain. Per germline, CDR1 KGHDR and CDR2 SFDVKD. The CDR3 is made up of 14 amino acids. V lost 9 bases to trimming and J lost 0 bases, with 11 bases between them.

This chain uses TRBV6-6 with TRBJ1-6; 9 positions agree with TRBD1. Trimming cost V 4 bases and J 8 bases; bases outside gene matches: 3. There are 14 residues in the CDR3. Germline CDR1 reads MNHNY; CDR2 reads SVGAGI (reference sequence). The CDR3 region is CASSSRDRDSPLHF. CDR3 sequence (DNA): TGTGCCAGCAGTTCCCGGGACAGGGATTCACCCCTCCACTTT.

The gene calls are TRBV19 and TRBJ1-4; D is unclear. This CDR3 contains 14 residues. The V gene's germline CDR1 is LNHDA and CDR2 SQIVND (reference sequence). Trimming stripped 5 bases from V and 2 bases from J, with 9 bases between. The DNA for the CDR3 is TGTGCCAGTAGTCCCCGCAGGACTAATGAAAAACTGTTTTTT. Its translation is CASSPRRTNEKLFF. The full variable domain, rest sourced from reference TRBV19 and TRBJ1-4, is DGGITQSPKYLFRKEGQNVTLSCEQNLNHDAMYWYRQDPGQGLRLIYYSQIVNDFQKGDIAEGYSVSREKKESFPLTVTSAQKNPTAFYLCASSPRRTNEKLFFGSGTQLSVL.

The chain joins TRBV29-1 to TRBJ1-1, with 7 bases fitting TRBD1. Germline trimming cut 8 bases from V and 0 bases from J; bases unmatched to any gene: 6. The length of the CDR3 is 13 residues. Germline loops: CDR1 SQVTM, CDR2 ANQGSEA. CDR3 in DNA: TGCAGCTTTTCCGGGACAGTGAACACTGAAGCTTTCTTT. This translates into CSFSGTVNTEAFF.

The CDR3 loop is CASRKGTYGYTF. CDR3 sequence (DNA): TGTGCCAGCAGAAAGGGGACCTATGGCTACACCTTC. V and J are TRBV5-4 and TRBJ1-2; a possible D gene is TRBD1 (5 bases). Trimming took 5 bases from V and 4 from J, leaving 9 bases between them. This CDR3 is built from 12 residues. CDR1 is SGHNT and CDR2 is YYREEE in the germline V gene (reference sequence). The whole variable domain, remainder taken from reference TRBV5-4 and TRBJ1-2, is ETGVTQSPTHLIKTRGQQVTLRCSSQSGHNTVSWYQQALGQGPQFIFQYYREEENGRGNFPPRFSGLQFPNYSSELNVNALELDDSALYLCASRKGTYGYTFGSGTRLTVV.